This note documents a single T cell receptor beta chain sequence. The data derive from a study of blood T cell repertoires in COVID-19. Generated by immunoSEQ multiplex PCR, the TCRdb table keeps only in-frame clones and is missing some. The sample shows about 99,000 clones, about 91% of them seen only once. The V gene lost 6 bases and the J gene lost 1 base, with 9 bases spanning the gap. The CDR3 loop spans 13 amino acids. Germline V gives CDR1 WNHNN, CDR2 SYGVQD (reference sequence). The clonotype originates from a human donor in a cohort sampled during active COVID-19. V gene TRBV10-1 combines with J gene TRBJ1-1; perhaps TRBD1 as D (5 bases). Specimen: peripheral blood. DNA of the CDR3: TGCGCCAGCAGACGACAGCCGAACACTGAAGCTTTCTTT. Translation: CASRRQPNTEAFF.